This TCR beta chain was identified during a study of tumor-infiltrating lymphocytes in primary liver carcinoma. Overall study findings and caveats: Significantly larger top-250-clone fractions were found in tumors than in blood (p = 0.039). Merely some 7.5-25% of top clones spanned all five tumor regions.

In the case of this clonotype: Antigen: not known. A read error is likely, as this CDR3 ends without the conserved phenylalanine or tryptophan.

The source material, roughly 18-31 mg of unsorted bulk tissue, was used to co-extract RNA and DNA. The patients lived with chronic HBV infection and had not yet received any treatment. Sampling targeted five separate regions of each tumor, which included the tumor centre. The V end lost 2 bases, the J end lost 3 bases, and 7 bases lay between the germline ends. The germline V gene has CDR1 SGHTA and CDR2 FQGTGA. The CDR3 runs 14 residues. TCR beta cDNA was reverse-transcribed from around 0.55 ug of total RNA. The reaction used a constant-region primer and ProtoScript II reverse transcriptase. TCR beta libraries came from three nested multiplex PCR rounds using slightly modified ARM-PCR. The two initial PCR rounds, approximately 10 cycles each, used TRBV1-TRBV30 forward and C-beta reverse primers. TCRdb reprocessed the multiplex PCR reads via MiXCR and lists one record per CDR3 protein. The sample lists some 110,000 distinct CDR3 sequences; around 83% were seen once.

V usage is TRBV7-3 and J usage is TRBJ2-2; D remains unclear. Sequenced input: liver tumor tissue from sampling region 3. Subset meaning: tumor region T3, left-lateral pole. This TCR derives from a man in his forties with primary liver carcinoma and hepatitis B virus infection. CDR3 region: CASSLDPYTGELFL. CDR3 DNA sequence: TGTGCCAGCAGCTTAGATCCTTACACCGGGGAGCTGTTTCTT.